This TCR beta chain was retrieved from a study of human T cells and chemical hapten exposure. Study information: Patches with 0.01% DPC went on the upper back, and the tests were read at 6 days. General observations from the study: Given that the donors had alopecia, their immune response may differ from that seen in healthy people.

Described time point: pre-sensitization, week 0. As for treatment: therapeutic diphenylcyclopropenone sensitization with weekly scalp DPC. Only after blood had been drawn was each patch test applied. It was the library that attached unique molecular identifiers to individual cDNA molecules. TCRdb recomputed calls from the RACE reads with MiXCR, one row per CDR3 protein. The sample lists about 60,000 distinct CDR3 sequences, around 10% occurring once. There are 14 residues in the CDR3. In germline, CDR1 is DFQATT, CDR2 SNEGSKA (reference sequence). V lost 4 bases, J lost 5 bases, and 7 bases stayed unmatched. This clonotype has a handful of counts. The antigen is unknown.

This specimen consisted of whole blood, obtained in connection with sensitization to the hapten diphenylcyclopropenone (DPC). The clonotype was recovered from a middle-aged woman with alopecia areata. Some clones in this sample may be carry-over from other donors' samples. The J gene is TRBJ2-7, the V gene TRBV20-1; 11 nucleotides agree with TRBD2. The CDR3 sequence: CSATRTSGYNEQYF. DNA for the CDR3: TGCAGTGCTACCCGGACTAGCGGGTATAACGAGCAGTACTTC.